Below, 5 T cell receptor beta chains from the same sample are listed, as sequenced in a study of blood T cell repertoires in COVID-19. The method was immunoSEQ multiplex PCR; TCRdb's version includes in-frame clones alone and lacks a portion of them. The sample records 150,000 to 200,000 clones, about 89% being singletons. Specimen: peripheral blood. The receptors originated from a man between 18 and 29 years old who had recovered from COVID-19.

V is TRBV5-4 and J is TRBJ2-5, with 12 bases identical to TRBD1. The CDR3 runs to 16 residues. Germline lookup yields CDR1 SGHNT and CDR2 YYREEE (reference sequence). With V trimmed by 0 bases and J by 5 bases, 5 bases remained unmatched. CDR3 protein: CASSLAGTGGGETQYF. The CDR3 DNA reads TGTGCCAGCAGCTTGGCCGGGACAGGGGGCGGGGAGACCCAGTACTTC.

The V gene is TRBV6-5, the J gene TRBJ1-1; TRBD1 matches at 8 bases. Germline V lookup: CDR1 MNHEY, CDR2 SVGAGI. The CDR3 contains 14 residues. The V segment lost 6 bases and the J segment 5 bases; nucleotides outside the gene matches: 8. DNA for the CDR3: TGTGCCAGCAGCCCAGGGGGCGAGGGTACTGAAGCTTTCTTT. Translating it yields CASSPGGEGTEAFF.

This chain uses TRBV10-1 with TRBJ2-7; the D gene is possibly TRBD2 (6 bases). The V and J ends lost 4 bases and 1 base respectively, with 14 bases between them. This CDR3 is built from 15 residues. Germline assignment: CDR1 WNHNN and CDR2 SYGVQD (reference sequence). CDR3 bases: TGCGCCAGCAGTGCATCCCCCGGGAGATCCTACGAGCAGTACTTC. It encodes CASSASPGRSYEQYF.

CDR3 protein: CASSLLGGRSHEQYF. In nucleotides, the CDR3 is TGTGCCAGCAGCTTACTGGGCGGGAGATCCCACGAGCAGTACTTC. The V and J genes are TRBV7-9 and TRBJ2-7; 7 bases match TRBD2. From germline, CDR1 is SEHNR and CDR2 FQNEAQ (reference sequence). The CDR3 loop spans 15 amino acids. The V gene end was trimmed by 2 bases and the J gene end by 5 bases; junction bases not matched to a gene: 9.

The V call is TRBV19, the J call TRBJ2-7; TRBD1 aligns across 7 bases. V trimming: 3 bases; J trimming: 0 bases; junction bases outside the gene matches: 2. CDR3 length: 14 residues. The germline CDR1 and CDR2 sequences are LNHDA and SQIVND (reference sequence). CDR3 amino acids: CASSIWDSSYEQYF. The CDR3 DNA reads as TGTGCCAGTAGTATTTGGGACAGCTCCTACGAGCAGTACTTC.